Listed below are T cell receptor beta chains from one sample, sequenced in a study of T-cell memory formation after mild COVID-19. TCRdb analysed the 5' RACE reads with MiXCR anew, one entry per CDR3 protein. The sample holds about 410,000 distinct CDR3 sequences; about a sixth are singletons and the top ten take 20% to 25%. Sequenced input: PBMCs or a T cell subset sorted from them (not recorded which). The receptors were gathered from a young man who had mild COVID-19 (a few samples of this study predate the infection). Cell type and time point are not known. CDR3s include the opening cysteine and the closing phenylalanine or tryptophan. D genes are given only for firm matches. A clone size is listed for some rows: how often the clone was seen (once, few, many), or a class if it is expanded.

len,d_gene,v_gene,abundance,j_gene,CDR3nt,CDR3aa
15,-,TRBV2,-,TRBJ2-1,TGTGCCAGCAGTGAAGACTCCGAGCATGGCTATGAGCAGTTCTTC,CASSEDSEHGYEQFF
15,-,TRBV7-9,-,TRBJ1-2,TGTGCCAGCAGCTTATCTCTGTTGGAGAACTATGGCTACACCTTC,CASSLSLLENYGYTF
18,-,TRBV20-1,-,TRBJ2-1,TGCAGTGCTAGAGATAAGGGAAGAACAGGGAGCTCCTACAATGAGCAGTTCTTC,CSARDKGRTGSSYNEQFF
16,-,TRBV4-1,-,TRBJ2-7,TGCGCCAGCAGCCATCAAAGGGGTGACGAACCCCCCGAGCAGTACTTC,CASSHQRGDEPPEQYF
14,-,TRBV12-3/TRBV12-4,few,TRBJ2-2,TGTGCCAGCAGTTTTTTGTCGGGGGACGGGGAGCTGTTTTTT,CASSFLSGDGELFF
14,-,TRBV6-2/TRBV6-3,-,TRBJ2-2,TGTGCCAGCAGTCCCTATAGCGGCACCGGGGAGCTGTTTTTT,CASSPYSGTGELFF
14,-,TRBV7-2,many,TRBJ2-2,TGTGCCAGCAGCTTTCGACAGAACACCGGGGAGCTGTTTTTT,CASSFRQNTGELFF
20,TRBD2,TRBV7-6,many,TRBJ2-1,TGTGCCAGCAGCTTAGAGGCGGGGGGAACCACTCAACCAGCCTACAATGAGCAGTTCTTC,CASSLEAGGTTQPAYNEQFF
16,-,TRBV3-1,many,TRBJ2-2,TGTGCCAGCAGCCAAGAAGGTGCGCAAGGCACCGGGGAGCTGTTTTTT,CASSQEGAQGTGELFF
15,-,TRBV5-1,few,TRBJ1-1,TGCGCCAGCAGCGCGGCTGGCTCGCCTAACACTGAAGCTTTCTTT,CASSAAGSPNTEAFF
15,TRBD1,TRBV4-3,few,TRBJ2-7,TGCGCCAGCAGCCAGTTCCGGGACAGGGTGGGCGAGCAGTACTTC,CASSQFRDRVGEQYF
14,-,TRBV5-1,few,TRBJ2-3,TGCGCCAGCAGCTTGAACCCCGGGGGAGATACGCAGTATTTT,CASSLNPGGDTQYF
12,-,TRBV29-1,-,TRBJ2-1,TGCAGCGTTGAGTTGAGGGTCAATGAGCAGTTCTTC,CSVELRVNEQFF
16,TRBD2,TRBV9,few,TRBJ2-5,TGTGCCAGCAGCTCGGAGGGCGGGGGGGCCTTAGAGACCCAGTACTTC,CASSSEGGGALETQYF
13,-,TRBV14,few,TRBJ2-5,TGTGCCAGCAGTCCCGGCCCCACGGGGACCCAGTACTTC,CASSPGPTGTQYF
14,TRBD1,TRBV12-3/TRBV12-4,few,TRBJ2-2,TGTGCCAGCAGATGGACAGGGAACACCGGGGAGCTGTTTTTT,CASRWTGNTGELFF
17,TRBD1,TRBV15,-,TRBJ1-4,TGTGCCACCAGGTCTCTAGGGACAGAACCAACTAATGAAAAACTGTTTTTT,CATRSLGTEPTNEKLFF
15,TRBD2,TRBV5-1,few,TRBJ2-5,TGCGCCAGCCGCCTTGCGGGGGGGCCGGGAGAGACCCAGTACTTC,CASRLAGGPGETQYF
14,TRBD1,TRBV5-5,-,TRBJ1-2,TGTGCCAGCAGCTTGGGGACAGGGGTCTATGGCTACACCTTC,CASSLGTGVYGYTF
17,TRBD1,TRBV14,few,TRBJ2-7,TGTGCCAGCAGCCAGTCCGGGACAGGGTACGAGTCCTACGAGCAGTACTTC,CASSQSGTGYESYEQYF
12,-,TRBV6-6,-,TRBJ2-5,TGTGCCAGCCGGGGACAAGGGGGGACCCAGTACTTC,CASRGQGGTQYF
14,-,TRBV23-1,many,TRBJ2-5,TGCGCCAGCAGTCGAGGGGGAAAACAAGAGACCCAGTACTTC,CASSRGGKQETQYF
15,TRBD1,TRBV20-1,-,TRBJ1-2,TGCAGTGCTAGAGCCCAGGGGGGACACCCCTATGGCTACACCTTC,CSARAQGGHPYGYTF
16,-,TRBV11-3,-,TRBJ2-2,TGTGCCAGCAGCCCCTATCGGGGTCAGAACACCGGGGAGCTGTTTTTT,CASSPYRGQNTGELFF
14,TRBD1,TRBV4-3,-,TRBJ2-7,TGCGCCAGCAGCCAAGGGGGAACAGGGGTCGAGCAGTACTTC,CASSQGGTGVEQYF
16,-,TRBV6-6,-,TRBJ1-3,TGTGCCAGCAGTCCCAGTCTTACCCACGGGTTAAACACCATATATTTT,CASSPSLTHGLNTIYF
14,-,TRBV12-3/TRBV12-4,-,TRBJ1-1,TGTGCCAGCAGTTGGGTTGCGATGCTCACTGAAGCTTTCTTT,CASSWVAMLTEAFF
18,TRBD2,TRBV27,many,TRBJ2-1,TGTGCCAGCAGTTCCACGACGGGAGGACCCCAAACAATGAGGTGGAGGTTCTTC,CASSSTTGGPQTMRWRFF
16,-,TRBV4-3,-,TRBJ2-3,TGCGCCAGCAGCCAGCTGGGTGATCCTAGCACAGATACGCAGTATTTT,CASSQLGDPSTDTQYF
14,TRBD1,TRBV9,-,TRBJ2-3,TGTGCCAGCAGCGTGACAGGGGGCAAAGATACGCAGTATTTT,CASSVTGGKDTQYF
18,-,TRBV4-2,few,TRBJ1-1,TGTGCCAGCAGCCAAGGTCCGGGAGAAGAGGGGATGAACACTGAAGCTTTCTTT,CASSQGPGEEGMNTEAFF
13,-,TRBV2,-,TRBJ2-4,TGTGCCAGCAGTGAAACAGCCAAAAACATTCAGTACTTC,CASSETAKNIQYF
14,-,TRBV12-3/TRBV12-4,few,TRBJ1-1,TGTGCCAGCAGTTTTCTCGGTTACGGCTCTGAAGCTTTCTTT,CASSFLGYGSEAFF
16,-,TRBV7-3,many,TRBJ1-4,TGTGCCAGCAGCTTAAGGGGGGATCTCGCTCATGAAAAACTGTTTTTT,CASSLRGDLAHEKLFF
13,-,TRBV27,few,TRBJ2-5,TGTGCCAGCAGTTGGACGGTATCGGAGACCCAGTACTTC,CASSWTVSETQYF
14,-,TRBV7-3,many,TRBJ1-1,TGTGCCAGCAGCGCCCTGAGGGGTTCGGCTGAAGCTTTCTTT,CASSALRGSAEAFF
15,-,TRBV2,-,TRBJ2-6,TGTGCCAGCAGAGTACAGGGCTCTGGGGCCAACGTCCTGACTTTC,CASRVQGSGANVLTF
20,TRBD2,TRBV3-1,-,TRBJ2-2,TGTGCCAGCAGCTCCATCCCGGGACTAGCGGGGGCCCGGAACACCGGGGAGCTGTTTTTT,CASSSIPGLAGARNTGELFF
13,TRBD1,TRBV29-1,-,TRBJ2-7,TGCAGCGCTCATGGACAGGGTTCCTACGAGCAGTACTTC,CSAHGQGSYEQYF
15,-,TRBV6-2/TRBV6-3,few,TRBJ2-1,TGTGCCAGCAGCCTTCCCTGGGGGGCCGGAGATGAGCAGTTCTTC,CASSLPWGAGDEQFF
15,-,TRBV11-2,few,TRBJ1-5,TGTGCCAGCAGCTTAGAACAGGGTAGCAATCAGCCCCAGCATTTT,CASSLEQGSNQPQHF
15,TRBD1,TRBV11-1,-,TRBJ2-2,TGTGCCAGCAGCTTGGACAGGAGGAACACCGGGGAGCTGTTTTTT,CASSLDRRNTGELFF
15,TRBD2,TRBV24-1,few,TRBJ2-1,TGTGCCACCAGCACCAGCGGGGGGACCTACAATGAGCAGTTCTTC,CATSTSGGTYNEQFF
16,-,TRBV7-2,few,TRBJ1-3,TGTGCCAGCAGCTTAAGGGCAGGGAGCTCTGGAAACACCATATATTTT,CASSLRAGSSGNTIYF
15,-,TRBV27,-,TRBJ2-3,TGTGCCAGCAGTTTCCGGGCAAGGGACACAGATACGCAGTATTTT,CASSFRARDTDTQYF
15,-,TRBV7-2,few,TRBJ2-5,TGTGCCAGCAGCCGAAGGAACGGGGGAAAAGAGACCCAGTACTTC,CASSRRNGGKETQYF
16,-,TRBV4-3,-,TRBJ2-1,TGCGCCAGCAGCCAAGGGGGGCGGGGGTACTACAATGAGCAGTTCTTC,CASSQGGRGYYNEQFF
15,-,TRBV9,-,TRBJ2-5,TGTGCCAGCAGCGTAGGCCCGGGGCCCCAAGAGACCCAGTACTTC,CASSVGPGPQETQYF
12,-,TRBV3-1,few,TRBJ1-1,TGTGCCAGCAGCCAAGGGGAGACTGAAGCTTTCTTT,CASSQGETEAFF